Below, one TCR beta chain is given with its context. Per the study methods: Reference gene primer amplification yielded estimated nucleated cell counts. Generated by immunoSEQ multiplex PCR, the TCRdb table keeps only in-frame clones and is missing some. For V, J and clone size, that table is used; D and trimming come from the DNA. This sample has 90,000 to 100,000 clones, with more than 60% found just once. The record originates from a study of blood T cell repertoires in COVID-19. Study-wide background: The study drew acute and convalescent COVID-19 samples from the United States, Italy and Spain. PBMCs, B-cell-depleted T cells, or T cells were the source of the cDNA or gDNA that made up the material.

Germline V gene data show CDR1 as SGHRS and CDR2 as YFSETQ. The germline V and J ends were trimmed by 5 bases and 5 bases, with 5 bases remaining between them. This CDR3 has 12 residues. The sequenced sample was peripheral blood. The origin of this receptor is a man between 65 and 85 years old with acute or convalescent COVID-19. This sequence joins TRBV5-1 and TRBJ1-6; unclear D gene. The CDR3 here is CASRENNSPLHF. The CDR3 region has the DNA TGCGCCAGCAGGGAGAATAATTCACCCCTCCACTTT.